This T cell receptor (beta chain) emerged from a study of blood T cell repertoires in COVID-19 (TCRdb year 2020). With respect to the entire study: Samples from collaborators originated in the United States, Italy and Spain and spanned both the acute and convalescent phases of COVID-19. A de-identified subject ID, COVID-19 status, age in years and sex were almost always included in the sample metadata. The material from the prospective study consisted of cDNA or gDNA derived from T cells, B-cell-depleted T cells, or PBMCs. Where available, HLA class I and class II types were obtained from metadata supplied by the sample provider rather than from assay-based typing. The samples were drawn from the first 160 participants of the ongoing ImmuneRACE study and from roughly 1,300 subjects provided by 6 global collaborators. Subjects who had been exposed to COVID-19, were actively infected with it, or had recovered from it provided the deeply sampled blood TCRbeta repertoires that made up the dataset. The repertoires were released in a freely available public database meant as a resource for research on the immune response to SARS-CoV-2.

Paper-wide results and their limitations: How much clinical and demographic metadata was included differed by source and by participant, and the metadata was provided uncurated.

One collaborating source in Seattle enrolled patients during active infection and followed them longitudinally through the course of disease. The collaborating institutions used their own protocols to collect whole blood in K2EDTA tubes. For TCRbeta analysis, collaborators shipped samples in one of three forms: frozen whole blood, isolated PBMCs, or DNA extracted from either of those sample types. CDR1 MGHRA and CDR2 YSYEKL were looked up in the germline V gene. Cut back by 4 bases and 6 bases, the V and J ends lie 15 bases apart. The CDR3 sequence holds 14 residues, the cysteine and phenylalanine included. The read is trimmed to its CDR3 DNA, 42 bases read in frame from base 1. Concerning this clone itself: What antigen it recognizes has not been identified. No clone much larger than this one lies a single base away; base qualities are absent.

The immunoSEQ Assay, a bias-controlled multiplex PCR, was used to amplify TCRbeta CDR3 regions from genomic DNA. Regarding the original processing steps: Nucleated cell counts per sample were estimated from amplification of reference gene primers within the assay. Sequence reads were collapsed and filtered to measure the absolute abundance of every unique TCRbeta CDR3 rearrangement. Productive Simpson clonality was computed per sample as the square root of Simpson's diversity index over productive rearrangements. TCRdb re-hosts the immuneACCESS table, in-frame sequences only. Its copies lack some clones; in the studies checked, an unresolved V gene accounts for under half of them, and the cause for the rest is not known. D and trimming come from the DNA, and the V and J calls and clone size come from that table. This sample gives over 80,000 clones in total; approximately 79% of them show up just once. The top ten clonotypes cover 3% to 4.5% of the sample.

The receptor's source is a man between 65 and 85 years old with COVID-19, enrolled during active disease. The sample consisted of peripheral blood. The V gene is TRBV4-1 and the J gene is TRBJ1-1; 6 matching bases give a weak D call of TRBD1. The CDR3 sequence is CASSRGVGAPEAFF. The bases are TGCGCCAGCAGCCGAGGGGTGGGGGCACCTGAAGCTTTCTTT.